The sequence of this T cell receptor (beta chain) was determined in a study of human T cells and chemical hapten exposure. Findings and limits, study-wide: The study found expanded TCRs formed significantly more large CDR3 similarity clusters than controls.

With regard to this clonotype: Its matching antigen is unknown.

TCRdb reanalysed the RACE reads using MiXCR and keeps one entry per CDR3 protein. The table shows 210,000 or so distinct CDR3 sequences, with more than 20% occurring only once. The CDR3 consists of 15 residues. The V end was cut by 4 bases, the J end by 0 bases, with 12 bases between. The germline gives CDR1 MGHRA, CDR2 YSYEKL. Time point in this sample: patch test 3, about 24 weeks after DPC sensitization. Noted treatment: therapeutic diphenylcyclopropenone sensitization with weekly scalp DPC. V and J are TRBV4-1 and TRBJ1-1, with D tentatively TRBD1 (5 bases). This receptor was obtained from a woman aged 40 to 50 with alopecia areata. Some clones in this sample may be carry-over from other donors' samples. Sequencing was performed on whole blood, taken in connection with sensitization to the hapten diphenylcyclopropenone (DPC). The CDR3 sequence is CASSPQAGVNTEAFF. The CDR3 DNA is TGCGCCAGCAGCCCACAGGCCGGGGTGAACACTGAAGCTTTCTTT.